Below, 9 T cell receptor beta chains from the same sample are listed, as sequenced in a study of T cell responses to AZD1222 COVID-19 vaccine. Here immunoSEQ multiplex PCR was the method, and the copy in TCRdb shows in-frame clones only, minus some. This table holds more than 85,000 clones, roughly 92% found once. The sample consisted of peripheral blood, taken 28 days after the second AZD1222 dose. Receptors were obtained from an adult who received the AZD1222 COVID-19 vaccine.

V gene TRBV11-2 combines with J gene TRBJ2-7; D possibly corresponds to TRBD1 (6 bases). The CDR3 runs to 15 residues. The V gene's germline CDR1 is SGHAT and CDR2 FQNNGV. The ends were cut back, 6 bases at V and 3 bases at J, with 18 bases in the middle. CDR3 residues: CASRTSLARGYEQYF. The DNA of the CDR3 is TGTGCCAGCAGAACGAGCCTAGCCAGGGGCTACGAGCAGTACTTC.

The V and J genes are TRBV9 and TRBJ2-1; TRBD2 matches 8 bases. With 0 bases clipped from V and 0 bases from J, the junction kept 8 bases outside the gene matches. The CDR3 is 18 amino acids. Germline V gene lookup returns CDR1 SGDLS and CDR2 YYNGEE. This chain's CDR3 is CASSVDGGALSSYNEQFF. The CDR3, as DNA: TGTGCCAGCAGCGTAGACGGGGGGGCCTTGAGCTCCTACAATGAGCAGTTCTTC.

The rearrangement joins TRBV11-3 to TRBJ2-1; D might be TRBD1 (6 bases). Germline lookup yields CDR1 SGHNT and CDR2 YENEEA. There are 14 residues in the CDR3. V lost 5 bases to trimming and J lost 1 base, with 9 bases between them. The CDR3 protein is CASSVGGSYNEQFF. Written as DNA, the CDR3 is TGTGCCAGCAGCGTAGGGGGTTCCTACAATGAGCAGTTCTTC.

This chain uses TRBV2 with TRBJ1-1, with no clear D. The germline gives CDR1 SNHLY, CDR2 FYNNEI. Trimming pared 1 base from V and 3 bases from J, leaving 9 bases between. The CDR3 spans 14 residues. CDR3 nucleotide sequence: TGTGCCAGCAGTGAAGACCGCCTCGACACTGAAGCTTTCTTT. It yields the protein CASSEDRLDTEAFF.

V usage is TRBV4-2 and J usage is TRBJ2-7; 9 nucleotides line up with TRBD2. This CDR3 has 16 amino acids. With 1 base clipped from V and 1 base from J, the junction kept 5 bases outside the gene matches. Germline V gene lookup returns CDR1 LGHNA and CDR2 YNFKEQ. The CDR3 loop is CASSQVASGVSYEQYF. The CDR3 bases are TGTGCCAGCAGCCAAGTAGCTAGCGGGGTTTCCTACGAGCAGTACTTC.

This chain links TRBV5-1 with TRBJ1-1, with D perhaps TRBD1 (5 bases). V was trimmed by 2 bases and J by 1 base, leaving 18 bases between them. The CDR3 runs 17 residues. Germline V gene data show CDR1 as SGHRS and CDR2 as YFSETQ. The CDR3 loop is CASSLVRAARENTEAFF. For the CDR3, the DNA is TGCGCCAGCAGCTTAGTCAGGGCAGCCCGGGAGAACACTGAAGCTTTCTTT.

CDR3 DNA: TGTGCCAGCAGCGTAGGGGACGGTACAGCCTACGAGCAGTACTTC. It is translated as CASSVGDGTAYEQYF. The rearrangement links TRBV9 to TRBJ2-7; tentatively, D is TRBD1 or TRBD2 (5 bases each). V was trimmed by 0 bases and J by 2 bases, leaving 12 bases between them. This CDR3 comprises 15 residues. CDR1 and CDR2 (germline): SGDLS, YYNGEE.

The genes are TRBV5-6 and TRBJ2-7; tentatively, D is TRBD1 (5 bases). The CDR3 loop spans 15 amino acids. The V gene's germline CDR1 is SGHDT and CDR2 YYEEEE. The ends were cut back, 6 bases at V and 4 bases at J, with 20 bases in the middle. The CDR3 loop reads CASTRWGRVSYEQYF. Here the CDR3 DNA reads TGTGCCAGCACCCGGTGGGGCAGGGTCTCATACGAGCAGTACTTC.

The rearrangement joins TRBV7-9 to TRBJ1-4; TRBD1 aligns across 7 bases. This CDR3 has 15 amino acids. Trimming cost V 5 bases and J 7 bases; bases outside gene matches: 10. Germline CDR1 reads SEHNR; CDR2 reads FQNEAQ (reference sequence). CDR3 DNA sequence: TGTGCCAGCAGCCCCTCCGACAGGGCTGGTGAAAAACTGTTTTTT. It translates to CASSPSDRAGEKLFF.